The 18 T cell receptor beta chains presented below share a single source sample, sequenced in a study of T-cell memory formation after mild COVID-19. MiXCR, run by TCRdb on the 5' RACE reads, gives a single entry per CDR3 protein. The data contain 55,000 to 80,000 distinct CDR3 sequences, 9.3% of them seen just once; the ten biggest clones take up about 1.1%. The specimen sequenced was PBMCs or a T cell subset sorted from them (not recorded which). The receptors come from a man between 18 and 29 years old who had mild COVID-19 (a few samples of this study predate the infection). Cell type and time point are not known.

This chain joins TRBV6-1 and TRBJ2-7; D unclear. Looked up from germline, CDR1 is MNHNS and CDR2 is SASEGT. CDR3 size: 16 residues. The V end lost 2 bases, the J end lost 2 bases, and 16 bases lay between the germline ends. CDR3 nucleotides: TGTGCCAGCAGTGAAACCCCCACCCCAGGCGCCTACGAGCAGTACGTC. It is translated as CASSETPTPGAYEQYV.

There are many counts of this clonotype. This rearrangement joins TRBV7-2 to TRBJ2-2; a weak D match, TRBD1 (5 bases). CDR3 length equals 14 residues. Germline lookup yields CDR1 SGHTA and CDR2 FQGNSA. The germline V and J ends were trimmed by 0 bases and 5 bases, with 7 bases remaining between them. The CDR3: CASSLAGRTGELFF. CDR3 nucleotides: TGTGCCAGCAGCTTAGCGGGGCGGACCGGGGAGCTGTTTTTT. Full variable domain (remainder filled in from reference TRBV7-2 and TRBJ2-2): GAGVSQSPSNKVTEKGKDVELRCDPISGHTALYWYRQSLGQGLEFLIYFQGNSAPDKSGLPSDRFSAERTGGSVSTLTIQRTQQEDSAVYLCASSLAGRTGELFFGEGSRLTVL.

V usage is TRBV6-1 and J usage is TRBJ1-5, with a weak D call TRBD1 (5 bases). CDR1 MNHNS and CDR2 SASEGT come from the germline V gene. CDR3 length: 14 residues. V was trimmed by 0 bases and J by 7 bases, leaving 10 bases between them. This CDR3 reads CASSEAGGWQPQHF. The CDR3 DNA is TGTGCCAGCAGTGAAGCGGGGGGTTGGCAGCCCCAGCATTTT.

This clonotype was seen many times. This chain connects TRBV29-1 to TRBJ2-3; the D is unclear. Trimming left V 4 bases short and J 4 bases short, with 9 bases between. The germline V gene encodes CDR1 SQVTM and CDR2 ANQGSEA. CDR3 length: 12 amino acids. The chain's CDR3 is CSVGTESDTQYF. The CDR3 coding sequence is TGCAGCGTTGGTACGGAGTCAGATACGCAGTATTTT.

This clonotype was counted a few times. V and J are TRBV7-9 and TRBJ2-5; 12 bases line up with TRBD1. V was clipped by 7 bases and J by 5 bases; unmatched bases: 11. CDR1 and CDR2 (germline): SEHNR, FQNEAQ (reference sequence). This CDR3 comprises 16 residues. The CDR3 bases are TGTGCCAGCACTTTAGGGGACAGGGGGCGCCGGGAGACCCAGTACTTC. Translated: CASTLGDRGRRETQYF. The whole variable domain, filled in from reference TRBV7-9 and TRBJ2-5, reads DTGVSQNPRHKITKRGQNVTFRCDPISEHNRLYWYRQTLGQGPEFLTYFQNEAQLEKSRLLSDRFSAERPKGSFSTLEIQRTEQGDSAMYLCASTLGDRGRRETQYFGPGTRLLVL.

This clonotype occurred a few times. DNA for the CDR3: TGTGCCAGCAGCGCACAGGGTGGCACCGGGGAGCTGTTTTTT. It encodes CASSAQGGTGELFF. The rearrangement joins TRBV6-4 to TRBJ2-2, with a possible D match to TRBD1 (6 bases). Trimming left V 6 bases short and J 4 bases short, with 12 bases between. Germline CDR1 and CDR2: MRHNA and SNTAGT. The length of the CDR3 is 14 residues.

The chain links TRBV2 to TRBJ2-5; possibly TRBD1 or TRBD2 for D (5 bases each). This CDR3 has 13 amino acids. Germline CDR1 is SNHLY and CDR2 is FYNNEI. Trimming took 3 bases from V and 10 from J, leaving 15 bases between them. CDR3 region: CASSDTSEGFQYF. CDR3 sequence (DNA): TGTGCCAGCAGTGATACCAGCGAGGGGTTCCAGTACTTC. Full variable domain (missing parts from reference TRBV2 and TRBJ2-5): EPEVTQTPSHQVTQMGQEVILRCVPISNHLYFYWYRQILGQKVEFLVSFYNNEISEKSEIFDDQFSVERPDGSNFTLKIRSTKLEDSAMYFCASSDTSEGFQYFGPGTRLLVL.

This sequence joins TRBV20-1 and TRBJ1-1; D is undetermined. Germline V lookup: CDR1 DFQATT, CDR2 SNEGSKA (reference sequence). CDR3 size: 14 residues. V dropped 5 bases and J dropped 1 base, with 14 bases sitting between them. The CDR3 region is CSAPTPGSNTEAFF. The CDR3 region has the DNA TGCAGTGCTCCTACCCCGGGCTCGAACACTGAAGCTTTCTTT.

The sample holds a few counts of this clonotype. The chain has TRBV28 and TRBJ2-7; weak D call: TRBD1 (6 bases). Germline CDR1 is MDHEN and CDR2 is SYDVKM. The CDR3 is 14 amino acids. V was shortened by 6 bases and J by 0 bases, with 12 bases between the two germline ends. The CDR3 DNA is TGTGCCAGCAGCAGGGGTGTGACCTCCTACGAGCAGTACGTC. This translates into CASSRGVTSYEQYV.

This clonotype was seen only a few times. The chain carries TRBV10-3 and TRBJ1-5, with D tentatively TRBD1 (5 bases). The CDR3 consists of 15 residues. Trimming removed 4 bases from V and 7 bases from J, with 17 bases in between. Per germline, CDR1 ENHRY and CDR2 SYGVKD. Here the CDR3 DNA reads TGTGCCATCAGTGGGTCAGGGCAGGGAGAACAGCCCCAGCATTTT. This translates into CAISGSGQGEQPQHF.

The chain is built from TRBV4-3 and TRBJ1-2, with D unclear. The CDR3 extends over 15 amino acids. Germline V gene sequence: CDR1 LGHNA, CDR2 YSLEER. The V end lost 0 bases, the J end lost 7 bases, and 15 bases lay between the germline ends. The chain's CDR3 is CASSQDRKGLGGYTF. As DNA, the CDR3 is TGCGCCAGCAGCCAAGATAGGAAGGGTCTCGGTGGCTACACCTTC.

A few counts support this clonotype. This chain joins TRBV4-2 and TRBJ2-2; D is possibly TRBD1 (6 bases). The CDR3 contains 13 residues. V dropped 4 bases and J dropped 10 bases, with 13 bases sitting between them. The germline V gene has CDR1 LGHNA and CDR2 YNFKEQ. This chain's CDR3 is CASSPGDVPELFF. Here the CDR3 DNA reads TGTGCCAGCAGCCCAGGGGACGTTCCGGAGCTGTTTTTT.

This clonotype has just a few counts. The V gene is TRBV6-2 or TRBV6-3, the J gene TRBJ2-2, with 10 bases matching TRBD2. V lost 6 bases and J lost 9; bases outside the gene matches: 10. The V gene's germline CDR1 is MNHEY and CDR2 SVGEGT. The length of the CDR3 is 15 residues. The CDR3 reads CASSLSGGGLRELFF. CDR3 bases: TGTGCCAGCAGCCTAAGCGGGGGGGGCCTCCGGGAGCTGTTTTTT.

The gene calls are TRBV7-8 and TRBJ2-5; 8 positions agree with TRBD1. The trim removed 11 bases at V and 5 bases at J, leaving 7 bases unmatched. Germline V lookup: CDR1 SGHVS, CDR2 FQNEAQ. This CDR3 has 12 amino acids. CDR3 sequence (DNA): TGTGCCTGCGCAGGGGGCGGTGAGACCCAGTACTTC. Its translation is CACAGGGETQYF.

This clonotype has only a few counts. The CDR3 DNA reads TGCGCCAGCAGCTTGGCGGGGGCACGAAACGGGGGCTATGGCTACACCTTC. Translating gives CASSLAGARNGGYGYTF. The J gene is TRBJ1-2, the V gene TRBV5-1; tentatively, D is TRBD1 (6 bases). The CDR3 is made up of 17 amino acids. The V gene lost 0 bases and the J gene lost 4 bases, with 19 bases spanning the gap. Germline CDR1 reads SGHRS; CDR2 reads YFSETQ.

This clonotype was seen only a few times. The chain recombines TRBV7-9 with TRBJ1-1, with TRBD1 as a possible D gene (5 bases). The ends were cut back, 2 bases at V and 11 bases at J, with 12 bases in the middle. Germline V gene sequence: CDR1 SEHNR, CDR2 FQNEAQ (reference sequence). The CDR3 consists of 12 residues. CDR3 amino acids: CASSLLQEGAFF. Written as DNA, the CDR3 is TGTGCCAGCAGCTTATTACAGGAGGGGGCTTTCTTT.

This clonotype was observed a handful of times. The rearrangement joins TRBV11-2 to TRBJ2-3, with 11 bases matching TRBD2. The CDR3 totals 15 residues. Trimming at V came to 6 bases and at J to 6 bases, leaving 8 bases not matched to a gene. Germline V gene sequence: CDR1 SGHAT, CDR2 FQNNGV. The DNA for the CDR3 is TGTGCCAGCAGACGCATAGCGGGGGGGGCCGATACGCAGTATTTT. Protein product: CASRRIAGGADTQYF.

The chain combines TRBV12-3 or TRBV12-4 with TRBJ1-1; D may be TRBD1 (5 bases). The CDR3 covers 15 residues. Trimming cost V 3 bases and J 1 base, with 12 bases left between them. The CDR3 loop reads CASSFRDPGNTEAFF. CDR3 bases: TGTGCCAGCAGTTTTCGGGACCCAGGGAACACTGAAGCTTTCTTT.